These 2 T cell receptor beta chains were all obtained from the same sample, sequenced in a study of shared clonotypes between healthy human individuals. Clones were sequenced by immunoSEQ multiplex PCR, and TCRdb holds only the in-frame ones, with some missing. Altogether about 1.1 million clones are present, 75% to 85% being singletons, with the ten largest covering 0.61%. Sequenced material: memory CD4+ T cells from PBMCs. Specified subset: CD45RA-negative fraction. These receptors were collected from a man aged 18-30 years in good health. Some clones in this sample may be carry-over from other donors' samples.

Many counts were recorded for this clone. The CDR3 DNA reads TGTGCCAGCAGTTTATGGTCCCCTGAAGCTTTCTTT. Its protein is CASSLWSPEAFF. J is TRBJ1-1 and V is TRBV28; D uncertain. This CDR3 region has 12 residues. Trimming cost V 0 bases and J 6 bases, with 5 bases left between them. CDR1 and CDR2 (germline): MDHEN, SYDVKM.

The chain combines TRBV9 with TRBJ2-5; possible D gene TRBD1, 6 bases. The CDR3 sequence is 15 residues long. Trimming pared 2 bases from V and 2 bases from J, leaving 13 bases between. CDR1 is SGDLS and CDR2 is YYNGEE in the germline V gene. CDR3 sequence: CASSVAGTRQETQYF. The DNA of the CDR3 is TGTGCCAGCAGCGTGGCCGGGACAAGACAAGAGACCCAGTACTTC.